The next 2 T cell receptor beta chains were all read from a single sample in a study of blood T cell repertoires in COVID-19 (dated by TCRdb to 2020 to 2022). The library was produced with the immunoSEQ multiplex PCR assay. As stored in TCRdb, this immuneACCESS dataset retains in-frame rearrangements with V and J assigned. A fraction of the clones does not appear; measured against another copy, unresolved V genes explain less than half of the discrepancy, and the remainder lacks a known reason. The sample table contains hundreds of thousands of clones; only one count was recorded for 84% of them. In total, the top ten clones hold roughly 8.6% of the sample. The sample consisted of peripheral blood. The receptor set was obtained from a human donor in a cohort sampled during active COVID-19.

The chain couples TRBV7-2 to TRBJ1-2, with D maybe TRBD1 (6 bases). CDR1 is SGHTA, CDR2 FQGNSA, per germline. With 5 bases removed from V and 6 bases from J, the gap between germline ends came to 13 bases. CDR3 size: 13 residues. CDR3 amino acids: CASSPHSGDGYTF. CDR3 nucleotide sequence: TGTGCCAGCAGCCCCCACTCAGGGGATGGCTACACCTTC.

This clone was seen just once. The chain has TRBV19 and TRBJ1-2, with 9 bases matching TRBD1. CDR3 length: 15 amino acids. Germline CDR1 is LNHDA and CDR2 is SQIVND (reference sequence). Trimming at V came to 5 bases and at J to 3 bases, leaving 7 bases not matched to a gene. The chain's CDR3 is CASSPPGTGHYGYTF. The CDR3 nucleotides read TGTGCCAGTAGTCCCCCCGGGACAGGGCACTATGGCTACACCTTC.